Listed here are 6 T cell receptor beta chains from one sample, sequenced in a study of metastatic and nonmetastatic thyroid tumors. Thyroid surgery was performed in patients who had received no treatment beforehand. TCRdb re-called the PCR reads with MiXCR. Of around 17,000 clones listed, approximately 31% are singletons. Sequencing input: tumor tissue. Receptor source: a male donor with papillary thyroid cancer or a benign thyroid nodule (not recorded which). Some clones in this sample may be carry-over from other donors' samples.

This clone was counted only a few times. The chain joins TRBV4-1 to TRBJ2-3; possibly TRBD2 for D (5 bases). V was trimmed by 2 bases and J by 2 bases, leaving 11 bases between them. CDR1 is MGHRA, CDR2 YSYEKL, per germline. The CDR3 length is 15 residues. CDR3 coding DNA: TGCGCCAGCAGCCAATGGGCGGGCCCCACAGATACGCAGTATTTT. It specifies CASSQWAGPTDTQYF.

This clone appeared once. The chain recombines TRBV20-1 with TRBJ2-1; D may be TRBD1 or TRBD2 (5 bases each). The germline V gene has CDR1 DFQATT and CDR2 SNEGSKA (reference sequence). This CDR3 has 12 residues. The V end lost 8 bases, the J end lost 6 bases, and 14 bases lay between the germline ends. The CDR3 coding sequence is TGCAGTACCTATCCTGGGGGCAATGAGCAGTTCTTC. This translates into CSTYPGGNEQFF.

This chain uses TRBV4-1 with TRBJ1-2; weak D call: TRBD1 (5 bases). CDR1 and CDR2 (germline): MGHRA, YSYEKL. The CDR3 runs 14 residues. V was clipped by 2 bases and J by 3 bases, with 10 bases between them. This chain's CDR3 is CASSQTGQDYGYTF. The CDR3 nucleotides read TGCGCCAGCAGCCAAACGGGGCAGGACTATGGCTACACCTTC.

By sample share, this clone is medium-sized. The chain combines TRBV3-1 with TRBJ2-6; D is uncertain. The CDR3 has 15 amino acids. Germline CDR1 and CDR2: LGHDT and YNNKEL (reference sequence). Between the trimmed V and J ends, which lost 0 bases and 6 bases, there was a span of 9 bases. The CDR3 DNA reads as TGTGCCAGCAGCCAAGAGTCGGTCGAGGCCAACGTCCTGACTTTC. Protein product: CASSQESVEANVLTF. Looking up the rest from reference TRBV3-1 and TRBJ2-6 gives the full variable domain: DTAVSQTPKYLVTQMGNDKSIKCEQNLGHDTMYWYKQDSKKFLKIMFSYNNKELIINETVPNRFSPKSPDKAHLNLHINSLELGDSAVYFCASSQESVEANVLTFGAGSRLTVL.

This clone has just a few counts. V and J are TRBV27 and TRBJ1-6; no clear D. Per germline, CDR1 MNHEY and CDR2 SMNVEV (reference sequence). The CDR3 has 12 residues. Trimming removed 3 bases at V and 10 bases at J, with 7 bases between. CDR3 sequence: CASSFLGSPLHF. CDR3 in DNA: TGTGCCAGCAGTTTCCTCGGCTCACCCCTCCACTTT.

This clone was counted ten times or more. J is TRBJ1-1 and V is TRBV25-1; 7 bases are a match to TRBD1. There are 14 residues in the CDR3. Germline CDR1 MGHDK, CDR2 SYGVNS. After removal of 5 bases from V and 4 bases from J, the junction contained 7 bases not matched to a gene. This chain's CDR3 is CASSPDRVTTEAFF. CDR3 coding DNA: TGTGCCAGCAGTCCCGACAGGGTAACCACTGAAGCTTTCTTT. Filled out from reference TRBV25-1 and TRBJ1-1, the complete variable domain reads EADIYQTPRYLVIGTGKKITLECSQTMGHDKMYWYQQDPGMELHLIHYSYGVNSTEKGDLSSESTVSRIRTEHFPLTLESARPSHTSQYLCASSPDRVTTEAFFGQGTRLTVV.